This T cell receptor (beta chain) derives from a study of shared clonotypes between healthy human individuals. Study-level findings and limits: Incompleteness in sorted-subset sequencing, despite large depth, was shown by rarefaction. Represented diversity, genetic and exposure-history alike, was limited by few donors.

On this clone itself: Its antigen is undetermined.

Naive CD4+ cells were CD45RA-selected; the remaining cells were memory. The CDR3 extends over 15 amino acids. Per germline, CDR1 MDHEN and CDR2 SYDVKM. Trimming removed 5 bases at V and 4 bases at J, with 15 bases between. The table came from immunoSEQ multiplex PCR; TCRdb's copy has only in-frame clones and leaves some out. This sample has some 2,500,000 clones, with 80% to 95% found just once. The chain has TRBV28 and TRBJ2-1; D is perhaps TRBD1 or TRBD2 (5 bases each). Sequenced material: naive CD4+ T cells from PBMCs. Sample subset: CD45RA+ positively selected. The source is a man aged 18 to 35 in good health. Some clones in this sample may be carry-over from other donors' samples. The CDR3 sequence: CASSRDPGQYNEQFF. CDR3 in DNA: TGTGCCAGCAGTCGTGACCCGGGGCAATACAATGAGCAGTTCTTC.